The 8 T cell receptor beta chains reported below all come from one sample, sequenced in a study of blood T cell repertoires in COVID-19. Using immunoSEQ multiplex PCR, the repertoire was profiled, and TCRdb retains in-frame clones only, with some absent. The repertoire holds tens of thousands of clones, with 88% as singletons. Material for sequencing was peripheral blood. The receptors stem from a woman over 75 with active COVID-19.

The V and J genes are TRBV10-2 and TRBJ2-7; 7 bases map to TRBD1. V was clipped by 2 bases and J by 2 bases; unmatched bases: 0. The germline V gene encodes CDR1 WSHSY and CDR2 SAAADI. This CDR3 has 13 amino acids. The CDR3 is CASSEGQAYEQYF. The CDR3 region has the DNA TGCGCCAGCAGTGAGGGACAGGCCTACGAGCAGTACTTC.

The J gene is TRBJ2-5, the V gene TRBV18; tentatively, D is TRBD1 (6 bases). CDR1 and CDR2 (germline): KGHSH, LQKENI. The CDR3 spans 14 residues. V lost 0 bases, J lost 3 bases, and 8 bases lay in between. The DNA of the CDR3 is TGTGCCAGCTCACCACCTACAGGGAAAGAGACCCAGTACTTC. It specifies CASSPPTGKETQYF.

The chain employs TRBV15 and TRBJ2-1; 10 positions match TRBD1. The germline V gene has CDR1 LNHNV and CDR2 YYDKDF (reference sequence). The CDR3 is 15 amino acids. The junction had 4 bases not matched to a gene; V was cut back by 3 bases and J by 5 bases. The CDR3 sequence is CATSRGTGVNNEQFF. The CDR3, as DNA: TGTGCCACCAGCAGGGGGACAGGGGTCAACAATGAGCAGTTCTTC.

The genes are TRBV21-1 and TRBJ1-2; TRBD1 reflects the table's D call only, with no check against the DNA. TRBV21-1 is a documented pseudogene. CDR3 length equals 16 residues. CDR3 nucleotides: TGTGCCAGCAGCAAAGCGAATGGGACAGCCGATTATGGCTACACCTTC. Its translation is CASSKANGTADYGYTF.

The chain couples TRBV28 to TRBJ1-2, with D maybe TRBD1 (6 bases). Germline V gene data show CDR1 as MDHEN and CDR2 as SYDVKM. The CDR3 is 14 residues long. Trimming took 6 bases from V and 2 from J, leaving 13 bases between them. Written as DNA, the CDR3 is TGTGCCAGCAGAATCGACAGGTTCAACTATGGCTACACCTTC. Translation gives CASRIDRFNYGYTF.

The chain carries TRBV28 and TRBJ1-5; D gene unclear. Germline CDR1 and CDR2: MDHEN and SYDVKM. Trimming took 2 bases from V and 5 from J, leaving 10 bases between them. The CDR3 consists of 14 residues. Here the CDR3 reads CASSLDKFYQPQHF. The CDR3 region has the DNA TGTGCCAGCAGTTTAGACAAATTTTATCAGCCCCAGCATTTT.

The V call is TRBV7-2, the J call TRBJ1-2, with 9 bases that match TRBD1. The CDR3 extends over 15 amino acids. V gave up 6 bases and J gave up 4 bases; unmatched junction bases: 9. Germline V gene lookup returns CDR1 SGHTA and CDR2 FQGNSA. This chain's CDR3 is CASSLMTGGGYGYTF. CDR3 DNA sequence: TGTGCCAGCAGTCTTATGACAGGGGGAGGCTATGGCTACACCTTC.

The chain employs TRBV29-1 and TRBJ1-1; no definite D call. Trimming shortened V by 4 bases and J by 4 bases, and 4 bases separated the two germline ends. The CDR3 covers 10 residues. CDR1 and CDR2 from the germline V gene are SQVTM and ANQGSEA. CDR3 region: CSVGGTEAFF. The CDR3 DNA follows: TGCAGCGTTGGCGGCACTGAAGCTTTCTTT. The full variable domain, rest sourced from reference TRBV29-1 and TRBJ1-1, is SAVISQKPSRDICQRGTSLTIQCQVDSQVTMMFWYRQQPGQSLTLIATANQGSEATYESGFVIDKFPISRPNLTFSTLTVSNMSPEDSSIYLCSVGGTEAFFGQGTRLTVV.